Listed below are T cell receptor beta chains from one sample, sequenced in a study of identical twins. A single record per CDR3 protein comes from TCRdb applying MiXCR to the 5' RACE reads. The table lists fewer than 900,000 distinct CDR3 sequences, roughly 20% of them singletons, with less than 15% in the top ten. These data also featured in a second study, about T cells expressing NK-cell markers.

Sequencing input: PBMCs. Source of these receptors: a woman aged 18-29 years in good health. The CDR3 runs from the conserved cysteine through the conserved F or W. Fields, in order: CDR3 DNA, CDR3 protein, CDR3 length, clone size, D gene, V gene, J gene. The D gene is left open where the match is weak. Only some rows state a clone size, as once, few, many or a class for expanded clones.

DNA: TGTGCCAGCAGCTTATGGGAGGGAATACGAGAAAAACTGTTTTTT
CDR3: CASSLWEGIREKLFF
length: 15
size: -
D: -
V: TRBV7-9
J: TRBJ1-4

DNA: TGTGCCAGCAGCTTTGACCCGGGACTAGTCGATGAGCAGTTCTTC
CDR3: CASSFDPGLVDEQFF
length: 15
size: few
D: TRBD2
V: TRBV7-9
J: TRBJ2-1

DNA: TGCGCCAGCAGCCAAGACATTGAGCGAAACTCCTACGAGCAGTACTTC
CDR3: CASSQDIERNSYEQYF
length: 16
size: few
D: -
V: TRBV4-3
J: TRBJ2-7

DNA: TGCGCCAGCAGCCAAGAGTCGACTAGCGGGGAGACCTACAATGAGCAGTTCTTC
CDR3: CASSQESTSGETYNEQFF
length: 18
size: -
D: TRBD2
V: TRBV4-1
J: TRBJ2-1

DNA: TGTGCCAGCAGTTTCCAGGCCAGCAATCAGCCCCAGCATTTT
CDR3: CASSFQASNQPQHF
length: 14
size: many
D: -
V: TRBV6-5
J: TRBJ1-5

DNA: TGTGCCAGCAGCACTGACAGGGTTCAGCTGTTTTTT
CDR3: CASSTDRVQLFF
length: 12
size: few
D: TRBD1
V: TRBV7-9
J: TRBJ2-2

DNA: TGTGCCACCACCGGCCTCCTCGGGTACGAGCAGTACTTC
CDR3: CATTGLLGYEQYF
length: 13
size: -
D: -
V: TRBV15
J: TRBJ2-7

DNA: TGTGCCAGCAGGCCACTAGAGGGAGCCCGCAATGAGCAGTTCTTC
CDR3: CASRPLEGARNEQFF
length: 15
size: -
D: -
V: TRBV2
J: TRBJ2-1

DNA: TGCAGCGCGGAGGGAATCACAGATACGCAGTATTTT
CDR3: CSAEGITDTQYF
length: 12
size: -
D: -
V: TRBV29-1
J: TRBJ2-3

DNA: TGCGCCAGCAGCCAAGAGAGACAGCACTATAATTCACCCCTCCACTTT
CDR3: CASSQERQHYNSPLHF
length: 16
size: -
D: -
V: TRBV4-3
J: TRBJ1-6

DNA: TGCAGCGTGCGGGCTAGCGGGAACACCGGGGAGCTGTTTTTT
CDR3: CSVRASGNTGELFF
length: 14
size: -
D: TRBD2
V: TRBV20-1
J: TRBJ2-2

DNA: TGTGCCAGCAGCCAAATTAAGCGTACTGAAGCTTTCTTT
CDR3: CASSQIKRTEAFF
length: 13
size: -
D: -
V: TRBV3-1
J: TRBJ1-1

DNA: TGTGCCATCAGTGTAACAGCGGAAAGTTACAATGAGCAGTTCTTC
CDR3: CAISVTAESYNEQFF
length: 15
size: many
D: -
V: TRBV10-3
J: TRBJ2-1

DNA: TGTGCCAGCAGCTTACATGCAGGGGCGGACACTGAAGCTTTCTTT
CDR3: CASSLHAGADTEAFF
length: 15
size: few
D: -
V: TRBV7-3
J: TRBJ1-1

DNA: TGTGCCAGCAGGACGTGGGGCGAGGTGGAAAAACTGTTTTTT
CDR3: CASRTWGEVEKLFF
length: 14
size: many
D: -
V: TRBV6-1
J: TRBJ1-4

DNA: TGCGCCAGCAGGGACGCCTCCCGACTTATAAACCATGGCTACACCTTC
CDR3: CASRDASRLINHGYTF
length: 16
size: -
D: -
V: TRBV10-1
J: TRBJ1-2

DNA: TGTGCCAGCCAAAAGGCGGGACTAGCGGGAGGGCTCCGCCAAGAGACCCAGTACTTC
CDR3: CASQKAGLAGGLRQETQYF
length: 19
size: few
D: TRBD2
V: TRBV27
J: TRBJ2-5

DNA: TGTGCCTCAACGGGACAGGGGGGCCAGCCCCAGCATTTT
CDR3: CASTGQGGQPQHF
length: 13
size: few
D: TRBD1
V: TRBV30
J: TRBJ1-5

DNA: TGTGCCAGCAGCACTGGACAGCGGGGAGGGGAGCTGTTTTTT
CDR3: CASSTGQRGGELFF
length: 14
size: once
D: -
V: TRBV7-9
J: TRBJ2-2

DNA: TGCAGTGCTAGCCAGGGGGGAAACACCATATATTTT
CDR3: CSASQGGNTIYF
length: 12
size: few
D: -
V: TRBV20-1
J: TRBJ1-3

DNA: TGCGCCAGCAGGGGGAGGCAGGGGACGACAGATACGCAGTATTTT
CDR3: CASRGRQGTTDTQYF
length: 15
size: -
D: -
V: TRBV10-2
J: TRBJ2-3

DNA: TGTGCCAGCAGTCAATCCTACCTCAGTGGAGAGACCCAGTACTTC
CDR3: CASSQSYLSGETQYF
length: 15
size: few
D: -
V: TRBV6-1
J: TRBJ2-5

DNA: TGTGCCAGCAGTTCTTATGGACAGAAAAGGAGCAATCAGCCCCAGCATTTT
CDR3: CASSSYGQKRSNQPQHF
length: 17
size: few
D: -
V: TRBV12-3/TRBV12-4
J: TRBJ1-5

DNA: TGTGCCAGCAGTTTGTTAGGGGGGCAAGGTGAGCAGTTCTTC
CDR3: CASSLLGGQGEQFF
length: 14
size: few
D: -
V: TRBV27
J: TRBJ2-1

DNA: TGTGCCAGCTCACCACCGCCTCTAGCCAAAAACATTCAGTACTTC
CDR3: CASSPPPLAKNIQYF
length: 15
size: -
D: -
V: TRBV18
J: TRBJ2-4

DNA: TGTGCCATCAGCGGGGGGGCGGAAGATACGCAGTATTTT
CDR3: CAISGGAEDTQYF
length: 13
size: few
D: TRBD2
V: TRBV10-3
J: TRBJ2-3

DNA: TGTGCCAGCAGACCTCTAGCGGGGGGGCCCTACGAGCAGTACTTC
CDR3: CASRPLAGGPYEQYF
length: 15
size: few
D: TRBD2
V: TRBV7-9
J: TRBJ2-7

DNA: TGCAGTGCTGGGACTAGGAGTGAGACCCAGTACTTC
CDR3: CSAGTRSETQYF
length: 12
size: -
D: TRBD2
V: TRBV20-1
J: TRBJ2-5

DNA: TGTGCCAGCAGTTTTAATTCTAACTATGGCTACACCTTC
CDR3: CASSFNSNYGYTF
length: 13
size: many
D: -
V: TRBV12-3/TRBV12-4
J: TRBJ1-2

DNA: TGTGCCAGCAGCCCCGAGGGGGGGACAGGTGGACAAGAGACCCAGTACTTC
CDR3: CASSPEGGTGGQETQYF
length: 17
size: -
D: -
V: TRBV12-3/TRBV12-4
J: TRBJ2-5

DNA: TGTGCCAGCAGCGCCGCAGCTAGCGGCTCCTACGAGCAGTACTTC
CDR3: CASSAAASGSYEQYF
length: 15
size: -
D: TRBD2
V: TRBV9
J: TRBJ2-7

DNA: TGCAGTGCCCCGCTGGGCTCTCTAGATGAGCAGTTCTTC
CDR3: CSAPLGSLDEQFF
length: 13
size: -
D: -
V: TRBV20-1
J: TRBJ2-1

DNA: TGTGCCAGCAGCTTGTCCGGGACAGGGAACACTGAAGCTTTCTTT
CDR3: CASSLSGTGNTEAFF
length: 15
size: few
D: TRBD1
V: TRBV5-1
J: TRBJ1-1

DNA: TGTGCCAGCAGTCTTTCCCCACAGGGGGATGAGCAGTTCTTC
CDR3: CASSLSPQGDEQFF
length: 14
size: -
D: TRBD1
V: TRBV6-2/TRBV6-3
J: TRBJ2-1

DNA: TGTGCCAGCAGGCCGACAGTTACCTACGAGCAGTACTTC
CDR3: CASRPTVTYEQYF
length: 13
size: -
D: -
V: TRBV27
J: TRBJ2-7

DNA: TGTGCCAGCAGAACCCAGGATCAGCCCCAGCATTTT
CDR3: CASRTQDQPQHF
length: 12
size: -
D: -
V: TRBV6-1
J: TRBJ1-5

DNA: TGTGCCAGCAGTCCGACTAGCGGGAGGGCCGATACGCAGTATTTT
CDR3: CASSPTSGRADTQYF
length: 15
size: few
D: TRBD2
V: TRBV12-3/TRBV12-4
J: TRBJ2-3

DNA: TGCGCCAGCAGCTTGATGATAAGGCCCGGGTCTTCGAACACTGAAGCTTTCTTT
CDR3: CASSLMIRPGSSNTEAFF
length: 18
size: few
D: -
V: TRBV5-1
J: TRBJ1-1

DNA: TGTGCCAGCAGCTCGCAACTAGGGGCCGGGGAGACCCAGTACTTC
CDR3: CASSSQLGAGETQYF
length: 15
size: -
D: -
V: TRBV5-5
J: TRBJ2-5

DNA: TGTGCCAGCAGCGAGAGGACTAGCGGTACGCAGTATTTT
CDR3: CASSERTSGTQYF
length: 13
size: -
D: TRBD2
V: TRBV7-2
J: TRBJ2-3

DNA: TGTGCCAGCATCATTACTAGCGGGAACTATAATGAGCAGTTCTTC
CDR3: CASIITSGNYNEQFF
length: 15
size: -
D: TRBD2
V: TRBV7-2
J: TRBJ2-1

DNA: TGCGCCAGCAGCTTTTCAGGACGGGCCAACGTCCTGACTTTC
CDR3: CASSFSGRANVLTF
length: 14
size: -
D: -
V: TRBV5-1
J: TRBJ2-6

DNA: TGCAGCGTTGAGTACCGGGGACAGGGGGGAGAGACCCAGTACTTC
CDR3: CSVEYRGQGGETQYF
length: 15
size: few
D: TRBD1
V: TRBV29-1
J: TRBJ2-5

DNA: TGTGCCAGCAGTCAGCGGATCAGCTCCTACAATGAGCAGTTCTTC
CDR3: CASSQRISSYNEQFF
length: 15
size: -
D: -
V: TRBV6-1
J: TRBJ2-1

DNA: TGTGCCAGCAGCTTAGGGTTACAGGGGAGGGAGACCCAGTACTTC
CDR3: CASSLGLQGRETQYF
length: 15
size: -
D: -
V: TRBV7-2
J: TRBJ2-5

DNA: TGTGCCAGCAGCCGCCGGGACAGTGGAAAACTGTTTTTT
CDR3: CASSRRDSGKLFF
length: 13
size: -
D: -
V: TRBV21-1
J: TRBJ1-4

DNA: TGTGCCAGCAGCCGCGGCGTGGGGAGCTCCTACAATGAGCAGTTCTTC
CDR3: CASSRGVGSSYNEQFF
length: 16
size: -
D: -
V: TRBV25-1
J: TRBJ2-1

DNA: TGTGCCAGCTCACCGGGACTAGCGGGAGCTAAGGATGAGCAGTTCTTC
CDR3: CASSPGLAGAKDEQFF
length: 16
size: -
D: TRBD2
V: TRBV18
J: TRBJ2-1

DNA: TGTGCCAGCAGTTTAAAAGCGACCCAGCATTTT
CDR3: CASSLKATQHF
length: 11
size: few
D: -
V: TRBV12-3/TRBV12-4
J: TRBJ1-5

DNA: TGTGCCAGCAGCTTATTACATCCTCTCCAAGCTTTCTTT
CDR3: CASSLLHPLQAFF
length: 13
size: few
D: -
V: TRBV5-5
J: TRBJ1-1

DNA: TGCAGCGTTGACGGGACTAGCGGGAGTCACGAGCAGTACTTC
CDR3: CSVDGTSGSHEQYF
length: 14
size: many
D: TRBD2
V: TRBV29-1
J: TRBJ2-7

DNA: TGCGCCAGCAGCTTGTTCGGTCAGGGGAGTGAGCAGTTCTTC
CDR3: CASSLFGQGSEQFF
length: 14
size: few
D: -
V: TRBV5-1
J: TRBJ2-1

DNA: TGTGCCAGCAGCTTCATTACGACAGGGGGAATTGATGGCTACACCTTC
CDR3: CASSFITTGGIDGYTF
length: 16
size: -
D: TRBD1
V: TRBV7-9
J: TRBJ1-2

DNA: TGTGCCAGCAGCTTAGAGGGGCCTAGCGGGAGTCCAAGGGGGCAGTTCTTC
CDR3: CASSLEGPSGSPRGQFF
length: 17
size: -
D: TRBD2
V: TRBV11-2
J: TRBJ2-1

DNA: TGCAGTGCGGCTAGCGACGGAGCGGGCACAGATACGCAGTATTTT
CDR3: CSAASDGAGTDTQYF
length: 15
size: few
D: -
V: TRBV20-1
J: TRBJ2-3

DNA: TGTGCCAGCAGCTTCCCGACAGAGCAGGATACGCAGTATTTT
CDR3: CASSFPTEQDTQYF
length: 14
size: -
D: -
V: TRBV11-2
J: TRBJ2-3

DNA: TGTGCCATCAGTGACAAGCCACGGGAAGGGACTGAAGCTTTCTTT
CDR3: CAISDKPREGTEAFF
length: 15
size: -
D: -
V: TRBV10-3
J: TRBJ1-1

DNA: TGTGCCAGCACCTCGGACAGGCGCGTCGCTGAAGCTTTCTTT
CDR3: CASTSDRRVAEAFF
length: 14
size: few
D: TRBD1
V: TRBV6-1
J: TRBJ1-1